This T cell receptor beta chain was sequenced in a study of T cell responses to AZD1222 COVID-19 vaccine. Only in-frame clones appear in the TCRdb table, and some are missing; sequencing was by immunoSEQ multiplex PCR. The sample records 100,000 to 150,000 clones, 89% being singletons. Germline values: CDR1 MNHEY, CDR2 SMNVEV (reference sequence). Trimming left V 4 bases short and J 4 bases short, with 22 bases between. The CDR3 has 17 amino acids. In its sample, this clone was seen many times. The source was peripheral blood, collected on day 0 of AZD1222 vaccination. The genes are TRBV27 and TRBJ2-5; maybe TRBD2 (5 bases). The TCR originated in an adult in good health. The chain's CDR3 is CASSSPATDLAAETQYF. DNA of the CDR3: TGTGCCAGCAGTTCCCCCGCGACCGATCTAGCCGCAGAGACCCAGTACTTC.